These 20 T cell receptor beta chains share one sample of origin, sequenced in a study of shared clonotypes between healthy human individuals (dated by TCRdb to the early 2020s). The library came from the immunoSEQ multiplex PCR assay. TCRdb holds this immuneACCESS table with in-frame rearrangements only. Some clones are missing; in checked studies, unresolved V genes explain under half, and the rest has no known cause. Across this sample there are hundreds of thousands of clones, with approximately 97% seen only once. The ten largest account for about 0.06% of the sample. Sequenced: naive CD4+ T cells sorted from blood. This specimen's cell subset or site label, interpreted: CD45RA+ positively selected. All receptors derive from a woman in her twenties or thirties in good health.

This chain uses TRBV5-1 with TRBJ2-1; TRBD2 matches 9 bases. CDR1 SGHRS and CDR2 YFSETQ come from the germline V gene. The CDR3 sequence is 15 residues long. The V segment lost 2 bases and the J segment 9 bases; nucleotides outside the gene matches: 9. The CDR3 is CASSLLAGGPVEQFF. CDR3 nucleotide sequence: TGCGCCAGCAGCTTATTGGCGGGAGGGCCGGTTGAGCAGTTCTTC. Full variable domain (missing parts from reference TRBV5-1 and TRBJ2-1): KAGVTQTPRYLIKTRGQQVTLSCSPISGHRSVSWYQQTPGQGLQFLFEYFSETQRNKGNFPGRFSGRQFSNSRSEMNVSTLELGDSALYLCASSLLAGGPVEQFFGPGTRLTVL.

V usage is TRBV5-1 and J usage is TRBJ2-1, with TRBD1 matching over 9 bases. Germline V gene lookup returns CDR1 SGHRS and CDR2 YFSETQ. The trim removed 0 bases at V and 1 base at J, leaving 20 bases unmatched. The length of the CDR3 is 22 residues. This chain's CDR3 is CASSLGVIGTGLSRGSYNEQFF. CDR3 in DNA: TGCGCCAGCAGCTTGGGGGTTATAGGGACAGGGTTATCTAGGGGTTCCTACAATGAGCAGTTCTTC. Full variable domain (outside the CDR3, taken from reference TRBV5-1 and TRBJ2-1): KAGVTQTPRYLIKTRGQQVTLSCSPISGHRSVSWYQQTPGQGLQFLFEYFSETQRNKGNFPGRFSGRQFSNSRSEMNVSTLELGDSALYLCASSLGVIGTGLSRGSYNEQFFGPGTRLTVL.

The chain employs TRBV5-1 and TRBJ2-5; tentative D call: TRBD1 (6 bases). Germline CDR1 SGHRS, CDR2 YFSETQ. The CDR3 covers 16 residues. Trimming took 4 bases from V and 4 from J, leaving 20 bases between them. CDR3 nucleotide sequence: TGCGCCAGCAGCATCGGGACAACGACGGCGGGAGAGACCCAGTACTTC. It yields the protein CASSIGTTTAGETQYF.

This rearrangement joins TRBV2 to TRBJ2-3; maybe TRBD1 (6 bases). Trimming took 3 bases from V and 4 from J, leaving 11 bases between them. The CDR3 length is 14 residues. Germline V gene lookup returns CDR1 SNHLY and CDR2 FYNNEI. CDR3 coding DNA: TGTGCCAGCAGTGATGGGACATTAGCAGATACGCAGTATTTT. Protein product: CASSDGTLADTQYF.

This clone was observed once. J is TRBJ2-3 and V is TRBV29-1; D ambiguous. V was shortened by 4 bases and J by 4 bases, with 3 bases between the two germline ends. Germline V gives CDR1 SQVTM, CDR2 ANQGSEA. This CDR3 is 10 amino acids long. CDR3 bases: TGCAGCGTTGCGTCAGATACGCAGTATTTT. Residues: CSVASDTQYF.

The chain links TRBV6-1 to TRBJ1-2, with D perhaps TRBD1 (5 bases). CDR3 length: 13 amino acids. Per the germline V gene, CDR1 is MNHNS and CDR2 is SASEGT. V lost 5 bases and J lost 5, with 12 bases in between. The CDR3 reads CASSSAGAYGYTF. CDR3 DNA: TGTGCCAGCAGTTCCGCCGGGGCTTATGGCTACACCTTC.

CDR3 amino acids: CASRNLTGGFGNTEAFF. The CDR3 nucleotides read TGTGCCAGCAGGAATCTTACAGGGGGCTTTGGGAACACTGAAGCTTTCTTT. The rearrangement links TRBV27 to TRBJ1-1; 9 nucleotides agree with TRBD1. This CDR3 has 17 amino acids. Losses at the gene ends were 6 bases for V and 1 base for J; bases not matched to a gene: 12. Looked up from germline, CDR1 is MNHEY and CDR2 is SMNVEV (reference sequence).

The chain is built from TRBV5-4 and TRBJ2-3; TRBD1 aligns across 8 bases. The ends lost 4 bases at V and 1 base at J; junction bases unmatched: 8. In germline, CDR1 is SGHNT, CDR2 YYREEE (reference sequence). This CDR3 spans 16 amino acids. CDR3 in DNA: TGTGCCAGCAGCCTGAGAGGGGGACAGGGCACAGATACGCAGTATTTT. Protein sequence: CASSLRGGQGTDTQYF. The full variable domain, rest sourced from reference TRBV5-4 and TRBJ2-3, is ETGVTQSPTHLIKTRGQQVTLRCSSQSGHNTVSWYQQALGQGPQFIFQYYREEENGRGNFPPRFSGLQFPNYSSELNVNALELDDSALYLCASSLRGGQGTDTQYFGPGTRLTVL.

A word on this clone: This same CDR3 is encoded by further DNA sequences in the sample. V and J are TRBV28 and TRBJ1-1; TRBD1 matches at 8 bases. This CDR3 has 17 amino acids. Germline CDR1 and CDR2: MDHEN and SYDVKM. The V and J ends lost 1 base and 0 bases, in that order; junction bases with no gene match: 7. The CDR3 region has the DNA TGTGCCAGCAGTTTATCCAGACAGGGGAGAATGAACACTGAAGCTTTCTTT. This translates into CASSLSRQGRMNTEAFF.

The chain is built from TRBV27 and TRBJ2-5, with 9 positions matching TRBD1. The end of the DNA is better explained by TRBJ2-7, so the J call may be wrong. The CDR3 length is 14 residues. The V gene's germline CDR1 is MNHEY and CDR2 SMNVEV (reference sequence). CDR3 DNA: TGTGCCAGCAGTAGCAACAGGGGGCCCTACGAGCAGTACTTC. Its translation is CASSSNRGPYEQYF.

The count of this clone is one. Other DNA sequences in the sample encode the same CDR3. The chain joins TRBV28 to TRBJ2-7; 10 bases map to TRBD2. The CDR3 loop spans 14 amino acids. Germline V gene sequence: CDR1 MDHEN, CDR2 SYDVKM. J gave up 4 bases and V 6 bases, and 6 bases lay outside the gene matches. The CDR3 region is CASSSSSGSYEQYF. In DNA form, the CDR3 reads TGTGCCAGCAGCTCCTCTAGCGGGAGTTACGAGCAGTACTTC.

The chain uses TRBV6-1 and TRBJ1-5; D perhaps matches TRBD1 (5 bases). The CDR3 runs 15 residues. Germline-derived CDR1 and CDR2 are MNHNS and SASEGT. Trimming took 9 bases from V and 0 from J, leaving 15 bases between them. This chain's CDR3 is CASDLDRHSNQPQHF. The DNA for the CDR3 is TGTGCCAGTGACCTCGACAGACATAGCAATCAGCCCCAGCATTTT.

This clone was detected only once. The same CDR3 is also encoded by other DNA sequences in this sample. The chain has TRBV6-5 and TRBJ2-1; 11 nucleotides match TRBD2. The CDR3 loop spans 15 amino acids. CDR1 MNHEY and CDR2 SVGAGI come from the germline V gene. J gave up 4 bases and V 4 bases, and 3 bases lay outside the gene matches. CDR3 residues: CASSSGLAGYNEQFF. Written as DNA, the CDR3 is TGTGCCAGCAGTTCAGGACTAGCGGGTTACAATGAGCAGTTCTTC.

The chain recombines TRBV29-1 with TRBJ2-1; TRBD2 matches at 10 bases. Germline V gene lookup returns CDR1 SQVTM and CDR2 ANQGSEA. The trim removed 1 base at V and 14 bases at J, leaving 11 bases unmatched. The CDR3 has 14 amino acids. In nucleotides, the CDR3 is TGCAGCGTTGAAGGTCAATCTAGCGGGAGACGAGAGTTCTTC. Its protein is CSVEGQSSGRREFF.

CDR3 loop: CASIRDRDTGELFF. DNA for the CDR3: TGTGCCAGCATCCGGGACAGGGACACCGGGGAGCTGTTTTTT. The chain has TRBV28 and TRBJ2-2; 9 nucleotides match TRBD1. In germline, CDR1 is MDHEN, CDR2 SYDVKM. CDR3 length equals 14 residues. With 7 bases clipped from V and 3 bases from J, the junction kept 3 bases outside the gene matches.

The V and J genes are TRBV19 and TRBJ2-1; 8 positions match TRBD1. The germline CDR1 and CDR2 sequences are LNHDA and SQIVND (reference sequence). J lost 2 bases, V lost 6 bases, and 9 bases had no gene match. The CDR3 covers 16 residues. The CDR3 is CASRATSQGAYNEQFF. CDR3 nucleotide sequence: TGTGCCAGTAGGGCTACCTCACAGGGGGCCTACAATGAGCAGTTCTTC.

This sequence joins TRBV28 and TRBJ2-3; 7 bases fit TRBD2. Germline loops: CDR1 MDHEN, CDR2 SYDVKM. Trimming cost V 3 bases and J 5 bases; bases outside gene matches: 20. There are 19 residues in the CDR3. CDR3 sequence: CASSLWGPMAGVRGDTQYF. Written as DNA, the CDR3 is TGTGCCAGCAGTTTGTGGGGCCCGATGGCGGGAGTAAGAGGAGATACGCAGTATTTT.

Of note for this clone: Additional DNA sequences in this sample encode the identical CDR3. The V gene is TRBV2, the J gene TRBJ2-1; 8 bases line up with TRBD1. This CDR3 has 15 amino acids. Germline CDR1 reads SNHLY; CDR2 reads FYNNEI. Trimming removed 6 bases from V and 1 base from J; junction bases left unmatched: 5. CDR3 DNA sequence: TGTGCCAGCAGAGAGCAGGGGGCGTCCTACAATGAGCAGTTCTTC. Translating gives CASREQGASYNEQFF. The complete variable domain, with remaining parts taken from reference TRBV2 and TRBJ2-1, reads EPEVTQTPSHQVTQMGQEVILRCVPISNHLYFYWYRQILGQKVEFLVSFYNNEISEKSEIFDDQFSVERPDGSNFTLKIRSTKLEDSAMYFCASREQGASYNEQFFGPGTRLTVL.

V and J are TRBV5-1 and TRBJ1-1; 8 nucleotides line up with TRBD1. The CDR3 covers 14 residues. J was trimmed by 6 bases and V by 7 bases; bases with no gene match: 11. Germline CDR1 is SGHRS and CDR2 is YFSETQ. CDR3 bases: TGCGCCAGCGGTCAGGGGGCGGTCTACGCTGAAGCTTTCTTT. Encoded protein: CASGQGAVYAEAFF.

The rearrangement links TRBV28 to TRBJ1-2, with 10 nucleotides matching TRBD1. From germline, CDR1 is MDHEN and CDR2 SYDVKM. The CDR3 totals 17 residues. Losses at the gene ends were 3 bases for V and 3 bases for J; bases not matched to a gene: 10. The CDR3 here is CASSFPGTGEVDYGYTF. CDR3 nucleotide sequence: TGTGCCAGCAGTTTCCCCGGGACAGGGGAAGTCGACTATGGCTACACCTTC.